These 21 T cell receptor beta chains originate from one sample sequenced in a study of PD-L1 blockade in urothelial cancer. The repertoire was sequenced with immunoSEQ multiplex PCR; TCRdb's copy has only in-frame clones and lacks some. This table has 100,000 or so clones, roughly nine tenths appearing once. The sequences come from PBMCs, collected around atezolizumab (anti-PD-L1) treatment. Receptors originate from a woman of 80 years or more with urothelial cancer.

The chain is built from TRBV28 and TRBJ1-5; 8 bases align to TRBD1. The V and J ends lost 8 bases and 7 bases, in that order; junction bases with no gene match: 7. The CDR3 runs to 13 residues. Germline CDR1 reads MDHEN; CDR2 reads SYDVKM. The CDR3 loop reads CASLGQGGQPQHF. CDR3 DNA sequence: TGTGCCAGCCTTGGACAGGGTGGCCAGCCCCAGCATTTT. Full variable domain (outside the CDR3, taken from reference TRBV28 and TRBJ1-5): DVKVTQSSRYLVKRTGEKVFLECVQDMDHENMFWYRQDPGLGLRLIYFSYDVKMKEKGDIPEGYSVSREKKERFSLILESASTNQTSMYLCASLGQGGQPQHFGDGTRLSIL.

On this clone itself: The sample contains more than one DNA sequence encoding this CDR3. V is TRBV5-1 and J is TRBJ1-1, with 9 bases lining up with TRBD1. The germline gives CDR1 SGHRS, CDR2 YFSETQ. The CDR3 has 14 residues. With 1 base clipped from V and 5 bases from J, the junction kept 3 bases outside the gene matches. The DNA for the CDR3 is TGCGCCAGCAGCTTGACAGGGGGCAATACTGAAGCTTTCTTT. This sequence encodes CASSLTGGNTEAFF.

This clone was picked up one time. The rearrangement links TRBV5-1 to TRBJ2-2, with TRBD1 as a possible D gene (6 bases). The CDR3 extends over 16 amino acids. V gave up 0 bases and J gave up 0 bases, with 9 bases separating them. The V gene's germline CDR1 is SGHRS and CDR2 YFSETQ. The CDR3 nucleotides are TGCGCCAGCAGCTTGGAGGACAGCTCGAACACCGGGGAGCTGTTTTTT. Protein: CASSLEDSSNTGELFF.

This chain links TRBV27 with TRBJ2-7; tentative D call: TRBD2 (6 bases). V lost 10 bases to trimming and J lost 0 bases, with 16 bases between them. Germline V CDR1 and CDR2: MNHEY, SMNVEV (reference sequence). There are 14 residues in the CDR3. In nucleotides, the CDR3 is TGTGCCACCTCACGGGGGAGAAGCTCCTACGAGCAGTACTTC. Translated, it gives CATSRGRSSYEQYF.

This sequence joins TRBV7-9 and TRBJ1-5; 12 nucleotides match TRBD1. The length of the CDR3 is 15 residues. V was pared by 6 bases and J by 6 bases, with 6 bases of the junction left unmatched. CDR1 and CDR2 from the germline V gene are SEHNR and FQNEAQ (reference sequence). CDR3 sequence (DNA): TGTGCCAGCAGTGCGGGACAGGGGGCAAGTCAGCCCCAGCATTTT. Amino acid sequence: CASSAGQGASQPQHF.

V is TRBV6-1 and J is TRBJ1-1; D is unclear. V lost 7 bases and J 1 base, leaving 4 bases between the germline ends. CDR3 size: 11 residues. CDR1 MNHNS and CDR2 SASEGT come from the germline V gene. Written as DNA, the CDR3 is TGTGCCAGCATCCAGAACACTGAAGCTTTCTTT. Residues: CASIQNTEAFF.

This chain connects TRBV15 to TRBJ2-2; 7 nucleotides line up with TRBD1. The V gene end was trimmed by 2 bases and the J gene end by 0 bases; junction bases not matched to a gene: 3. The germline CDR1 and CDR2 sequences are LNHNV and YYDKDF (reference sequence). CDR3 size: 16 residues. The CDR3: CATSRRQGPNTGELFF. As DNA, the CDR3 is TGTGCCACCAGCAGAAGACAGGGCCCGAACACCGGGGAGCTGTTTTTT. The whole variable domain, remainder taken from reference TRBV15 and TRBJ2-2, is DAMVIQNPRYQVTQFGKPVTLSCSQTLNHNVMYWYQQKSSQAPKLLFHYYDKDFNNEADTPDNFQSRRPNTSFCFLDIRSPGLGDTAMYLCATSRRQGPNTGELFFGEGSRLTVL.

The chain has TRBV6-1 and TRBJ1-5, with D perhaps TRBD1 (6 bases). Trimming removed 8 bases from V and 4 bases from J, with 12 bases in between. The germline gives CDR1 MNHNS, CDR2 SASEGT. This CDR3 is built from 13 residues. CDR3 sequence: CASRQVNNQPQHF. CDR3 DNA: TGTGCCAGCCGACAGGTGAATAATCAGCCCCAGCATTTT.

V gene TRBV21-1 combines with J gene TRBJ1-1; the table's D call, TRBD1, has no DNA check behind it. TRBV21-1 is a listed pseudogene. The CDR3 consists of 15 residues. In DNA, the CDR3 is TGTGCCAGCACCATGGGACAGGGGGCGGGCACTGAAGCTTTCTTT. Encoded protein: CASTMGQGAGTEAFF.

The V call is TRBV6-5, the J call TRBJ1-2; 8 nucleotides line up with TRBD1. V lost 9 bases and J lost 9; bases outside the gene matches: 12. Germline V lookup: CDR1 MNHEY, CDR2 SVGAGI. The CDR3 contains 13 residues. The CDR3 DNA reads TGTGCCAGTACAGGGGGAAAGTCGGATCGCTACACCTTC. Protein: CASTGGKSDRYTF.

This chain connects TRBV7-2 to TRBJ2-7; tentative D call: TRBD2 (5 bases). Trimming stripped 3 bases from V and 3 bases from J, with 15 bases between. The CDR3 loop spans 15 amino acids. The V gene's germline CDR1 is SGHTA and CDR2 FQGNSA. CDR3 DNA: TGTGCCAGCAGCTTTTCGGGGTTCCCTTTCTACGAGCAGTACTTC. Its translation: CASSFSGFPFYEQYF.

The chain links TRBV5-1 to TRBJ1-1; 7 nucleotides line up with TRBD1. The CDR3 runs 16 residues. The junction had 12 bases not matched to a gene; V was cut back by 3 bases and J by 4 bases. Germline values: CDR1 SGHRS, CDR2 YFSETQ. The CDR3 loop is CASSSAERQGGTEAFF. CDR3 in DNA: TGCGCCAGCAGCTCCGCCGAGAGACAGGGAGGCACTGAAGCTTTCTTT.

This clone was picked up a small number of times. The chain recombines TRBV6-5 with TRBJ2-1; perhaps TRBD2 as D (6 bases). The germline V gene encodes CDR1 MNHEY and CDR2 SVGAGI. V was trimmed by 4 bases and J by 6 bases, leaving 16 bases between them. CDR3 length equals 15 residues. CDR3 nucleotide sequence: TGTGCCAGCAGTTTACCGGGGCCCGGGGGCAATGAGCAGTTCTTC. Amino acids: CASSLPGPGGNEQFF.

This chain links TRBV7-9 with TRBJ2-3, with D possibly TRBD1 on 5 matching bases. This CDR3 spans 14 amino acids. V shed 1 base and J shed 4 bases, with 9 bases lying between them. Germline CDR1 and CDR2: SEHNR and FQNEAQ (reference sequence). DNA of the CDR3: TGTGCCAGCAGCTTAGGTGGGGCAGCAGATACGCAGTATTTT. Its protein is CASSLGGAADTQYF.

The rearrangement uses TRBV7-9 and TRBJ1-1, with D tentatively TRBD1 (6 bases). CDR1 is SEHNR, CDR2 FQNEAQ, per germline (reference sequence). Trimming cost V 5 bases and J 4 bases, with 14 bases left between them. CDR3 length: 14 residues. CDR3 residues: CASSQRQGSTEAFF. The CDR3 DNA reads TGTGCCAGCAGCCAGAGGCAGGGGAGCACTGAAGCTTTCTTT.

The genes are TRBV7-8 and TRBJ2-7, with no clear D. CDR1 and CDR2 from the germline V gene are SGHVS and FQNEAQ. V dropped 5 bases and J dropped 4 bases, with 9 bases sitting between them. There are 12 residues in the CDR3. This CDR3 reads CASSLADYEQYF. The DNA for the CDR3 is TGTGCCAGCAGCCTCGCAGATTACGAGCAGTACTTC.

The DNA for the CDR3 is TGTGCCAGCAGTTACGGGGCCACCTATGGCTACACCTTC. Translation gives CASSYGATYGYTF. The rearrangement joins TRBV6-5 to TRBJ1-2, with D possibly matching TRBD1 (5 bases). The germline CDR1 and CDR2 sequences are MNHEY and SVGAGI. This CDR3 is built from 13 residues. V lost 2 bases to trimming and J lost 4 bases, with 8 bases between them.

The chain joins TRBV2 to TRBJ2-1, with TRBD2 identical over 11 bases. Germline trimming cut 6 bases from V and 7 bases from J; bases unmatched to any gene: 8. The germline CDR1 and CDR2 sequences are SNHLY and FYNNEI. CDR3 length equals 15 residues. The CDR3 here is CASRVTSGSMNEQFF. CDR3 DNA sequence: TGTGCCAGCAGGGTAACTAGCGGGAGCATGAATGAGCAGTTCTTC.

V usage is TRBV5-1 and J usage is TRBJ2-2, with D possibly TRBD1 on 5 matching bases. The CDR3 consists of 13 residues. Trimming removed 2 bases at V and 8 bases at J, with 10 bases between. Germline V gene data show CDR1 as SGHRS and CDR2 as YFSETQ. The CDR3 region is CASSFIGAGELFF. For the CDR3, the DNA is TGCGCCAGCAGCTTTATAGGGGCTGGGGAGCTGTTTTTT.

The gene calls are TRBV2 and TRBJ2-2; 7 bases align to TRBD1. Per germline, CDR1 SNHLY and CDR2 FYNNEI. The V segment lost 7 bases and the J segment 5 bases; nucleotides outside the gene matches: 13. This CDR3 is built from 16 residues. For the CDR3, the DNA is TGTGCCAGCAACTCACAGGGCCCAGGGGGAACCGGGGAGCTGTTTTTT. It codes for CASNSQGPGGTGELFF.

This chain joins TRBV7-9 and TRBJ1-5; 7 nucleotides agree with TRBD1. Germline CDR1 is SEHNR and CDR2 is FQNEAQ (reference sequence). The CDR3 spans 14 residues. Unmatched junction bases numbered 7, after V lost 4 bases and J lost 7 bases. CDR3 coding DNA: TGTGCCAGCAGCTCGACAGGGATCGGGCAGCCCCAGCATTTT. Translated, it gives CASSSTGIGQPQHF.